This T cell receptor (beta chain) comes out of a study of monozygotic twins with inflammatory bowel disease. Study outcomes and limitations: Lower sharing of clonotypes with other individuals was seen in IBD patients than in healthy twins. This was most marked in patients showing signs of disease activity.

Turning to this clonotype: Its antigen is not known.

This CDR3 contains 14 residues. Germline CDR1 is DFQATT and CDR2 is SNEGSKA (reference sequence). TCRdb reprocessed the 5' RACE reads, with one entry per CDR3 protein and no DNA. Its listing shows fewer than 200,000 distinct CDR3 sequences. This receptor was taken from a human donor with ulcerative colitis or Crohn's disease, or a healthy co-twin of an affected twin (not recorded which). The specimen sequenced was blood. The chain couples TRBV20-1 to TRBJ2-1; TCRdb calls TRBD2, which cannot be checked without DNA. CDR3: CSAPTSVIYNEQFF.